This TCR beta chain is from a study of blood T cell repertoires in COVID-19. Study context: The origin of the acute and convalescent COVID-19 samples was the United States, Italy and Spain.

In the original processing: Estimation of nucleated cell counts was performed using reference gene primer amplification. Using immunoSEQ multiplex PCR, the repertoire was profiled, and TCRdb retains in-frame clones only, with some absent. That table furnishes V, J and clone size, whereas the DNA furnished D and trimming. The sample gives roughly 70,000 clones, 85% to 90% of which show up once; over 6.5% is in the top ten. CDR3 length: 16 residues. With 1 base clipped from V and 1 base from J, the junction kept 6 bases outside the gene matches. Germline V gene lookup returns CDR1 LGHNA and CDR2 YNFKEQ.

Sample: peripheral blood. The chain couples TRBV4-2 to TRBJ2-7, with 8 positions matching TRBD2. The sequence came from a woman of 80 years or more with active COVID-19. The CDR3, as DNA: TGTGCCAGCAGCCAAGGGGCGGGAGGACCGTCCTACGAGCAGTACTTC. Its translation: CASSQGAGGPSYEQYF.